The clone carrying this T cell receptor (beta chain) has more than one count but fewer than ten. The sample comes from a study of Graves' ophthalmopathy and Graves' hyperthyroidism. Germline V gene data show CDR1 as MGHDK and CDR2 as SYGVNS. V was pared by 1 base and J by 5 bases, with 3 bases of the junction left unmatched. This CDR3 is built from 14 residues. RNA transcripts were the source from which TCR beta CDR3 regions were amplified. HTBI primers served in a first-round RT-PCR, which a second-round multiplex PCR followed. TCRdb independently ran MiXCR on the multiplex PCR reads; one entry per CDR3 protein. The sample gives 660,000 or so distinct CDR3 sequences, more than 40% of which show up once; over 2.5% is in the top ten.

The material sequenced was peripheral blood. V gene TRBV25-1 combines with J gene TRBJ2-3; 7 nucleotides agree with TRBD2. This clonotype was obtained from an adult man with Graves' ophthalmopathy. CDR3 nucleotide sequence: TGTGCCAGCAGTGAATCGGTAGCGGGAGATACGCAGTATTTT. Protein product: CASSESVAGDTQYF. Filled out from reference TRBV25-1 and TRBJ2-3, the complete variable domain reads EADIYQTPRYLVIGTGKKITLECSQTMGHDKMYWYQQDPGMELHLIHYSYGVNSTEKGDLSSESTVSRIRTEHFPLTLESARPSHTSQYLCASSESVAGDTQYFGPGTRLTVL.